A single sample gave rise to the 18 T cell receptor beta chains below, sequenced in a study of cytomegalovirus exposure and HLA in healthy donors. PCR employed 60 Vbeta and 13 Jbeta primers. Repertoires were generated with immunoSEQ multiplex PCR, while TCRdb's copy carries only in-frame clones and drops some. The sample shows about 150,000 clones, 70% to 80% of them seen only once. The sample consisted of PBMCs. Receptor source: a woman aged 40 to 49 in good health and CMV-seronegative.

Comment on this clone: The same CDR3 arises from other DNA sequences in this sample as well. This sequence joins TRBV5-1 and TRBJ1-5; 7 nucleotides align to TRBD1. J gave up 4 bases and V 2 bases, and 6 bases lay outside the gene matches. The CDR3 runs 15 residues. Germline loops: CDR1 SGHRS, CDR2 YFSETQ. The CDR3 protein is CASSLTGEGNQPQHF. As DNA, the CDR3 is TGCGCCAGCAGCTTAACAGGGGAAGGGAATCAGCCCCAGCATTTT.

The gene calls are TRBV6-5 and TRBJ2-1; D may be TRBD2 (6 bases). From germline, CDR1 is MNHEY and CDR2 SVGAGI. This CDR3 region has 15 residues. V was shortened by 2 bases and J by 9 bases, with 17 bases between the two germline ends. The CDR3 is CASSYLVAASREQFF. Written as DNA, the CDR3 is TGTGCCAGCAGTTACCTGGTAGCGGCGTCTCGTGAGCAGTTCTTC.

CDR3 coding DNA: TGTGCCAGCAGTTTATGGGCCCGAGCGCCCGTTCAGCCCCAGCATTTT. As protein: CASSLWARAPVQPQHF. The V gene is TRBV28, the J gene TRBJ1-5, with D hard to call. Germline loops: CDR1 MDHEN, CDR2 SYDVKM. Trimming left V 0 bases short and J 6 bases short, with 15 bases between. The CDR3 is 16 amino acids. Variable domain in full (rest from reference TRBV28 and TRBJ1-5): DVKVTQSSRYLVKRTGEKVFLECVQDMDHENMFWYRQDPGLGLRLIYFSYDVKMKEKGDIPEGYSVSREKKERFSLILESASTNQTSMYLCASSLWARAPVQPQHFGDGTRLSIL.

CDR3 sequence reads: CASSLYRGLRYTF. CDR3 sequence (DNA): TGTGCCAGCAGTTTATACAGGGGTCTCCGCTACACCTTC. The chain uses TRBV28 and TRBJ1-2, with TRBD1 matching 7 bases. From germline, CDR1 is MDHEN and CDR2 SYDVKM. This CDR3 is 13 amino acids long. The V segment lost 1 base and the J segment 9 bases; nucleotides outside the gene matches: 5.

There are a few counts of this clone. The gene calls are TRBV28 and TRBJ2-7; 9 positions match TRBD2. CDR3 length: 13 residues. Germline V CDR1 and CDR2: MDHEN, SYDVKM. Trimming at V came to 8 bases and at J to 3 bases, leaving 5 bases not matched to a gene. CDR3 in DNA: TGTGCCAGCGGGACTAGCCCCGGCTACGAGCAGTACTTC. Amino acid sequence: CASGTSPGYEQYF.

The chain is built from TRBV5-1 and TRBJ1-1; D perhaps matches TRBD1 (5 bases). The germline gives CDR1 SGHRS, CDR2 YFSETQ. The germline V and J ends were trimmed by 5 bases and 5 bases, with 16 bases remaining between them. The CDR3 covers 14 residues. This chain's CDR3 is CASRPGMLTTEAFF. As DNA, the CDR3 is TGCGCCAGCAGGCCAGGGATGTTGACGACTGAAGCTTTCTTT.

This sequence joins TRBV13 and TRBJ1-2; TRBD1 is a possible D gene (6 bases). Germline V gives CDR1 PRHDT, CDR2 FYEKMQ (reference sequence). V was pared by 4 bases and J by 4 bases, with 10 bases between. The CDR3 runs to 13 residues. CDR3 nucleotide sequence: TGTGCCAGCAGCTCCGACAGGCTCTATGGCTACACCTTC. This translates into CASSSDRLYGYTF.

The gene calls are TRBV7-9 and TRBJ1-2; 9 positions match TRBD1. The CDR3 is 16 amino acids. Trimming took 0 bases from V and 4 from J; bases not matched to a gene: 6. The germline gives CDR1 SEHNR, CDR2 FQNEAQ (reference sequence). The CDR3 loop is CASSLATGGVSYGYTF. DNA of the CDR3: TGTGCCAGCAGCTTAGCTACAGGGGGCGTAAGCTATGGCTACACCTTC.

This chain connects TRBV5-1 to TRBJ1-1, with 8 bases matching TRBD1. The length of the CDR3 is 14 residues. J gave up 3 bases and V 3 bases, and 4 bases lay outside the gene matches. Germline V gene sequence: CDR1 SGHRS, CDR2 YFSETQ. CDR3 bases: TGCGCCAGCAGCTACACAGGGGGGTACACTGAAGCTTTCTTT. This encodes CASSYTGGYTEAFF.

V gene TRBV2 combines with J gene TRBJ1-2; 8 bases fit TRBD1. CDR3 length equals 15 residues. Trimming took 6 bases from V and 6 from J; bases not matched to a gene: 12. Germline values: CDR1 SNHLY, CDR2 FYNNEI. The CDR3 is CASRPPGQGMDGYTF. CDR3 nucleotides: TGTGCCAGCAGGCCTCCCGGACAGGGAATGGATGGCTACACCTTC.

This chain links TRBV4-1 with TRBJ2-1; D uncertain. V was pared by 0 bases and J by 7 bases, with 10 bases between. The CDR3 spans 14 residues. From germline, CDR1 is MGHRA and CDR2 YSYEKL. In DNA form, the CDR3 reads TGCGCCAGCAGCCAAGAGGGCCGAGCAAATGAGCAGTTCTTC. Translated, it gives CASSQEGRANEQFF.

The V and J genes are TRBV18 and TRBJ2-7, with 7 bases aligning to TRBD1. Unmatched junction bases numbered 3, after V lost 4 bases and J lost 3 bases. The CDR3 extends over 13 amino acids. Germline CDR1 reads KGHSH; CDR2 reads LQKENI. CDR3 region: CASSQGQDYEQYF. CDR3 sequence (DNA): TGTGCCAGCTCACAAGGACAGGACTACGAGCAGTACTTC.

This rearrangement joins TRBV27 to TRBJ2-7; 10 bases align to TRBD2. The V gene end was trimmed by 2 bases and the J gene end by 3 bases; junction bases not matched to a gene: 4. Germline CDR1 is MNHEY and CDR2 is SMNVEV (reference sequence). The CDR3 contains 15 residues. The DNA for the CDR3 is TGTGCCAGCAGTTTAACGGCTAGCGGGGGCTACGAGCAGTACTTC. Protein product: CASSLTASGGYEQYF.

The gene calls are TRBV5-5 and TRBJ2-7, with TRBD1 matching 7 bases. The ends lost 1 base at V and 0 bases at J; junction bases unmatched: 16. The CDR3 is 19 residues long. CDR1 and CDR2 (germline): SGHKS, YYEKEE (reference sequence). The CDR3 nucleotides read TGTGCCAGCAGCTTGTGGTTTGCCGGGACAGTAGTAATCTCCTACGAGCAGTACTTC. It encodes CASSLWFAGTVVISYEQYF. The whole variable domain, remainder taken from reference TRBV5-5 and TRBJ2-7, is DAGVTQSPTHLIKTRGQQVTLRCSPISGHKSVSWYQQVLGQGPQFIFQYYEKEERGRGNFPDRFSARQFPNYSSELNVNALLLGDSALYLCASSLWFAGTVVISYEQYFGPGTRLTVT.

The chain links TRBV6-4 to TRBJ1-6; 11 nucleotides agree with TRBD1. Germline loops: CDR1 MRHNA, CDR2 SNTAGT. This CDR3 region has 15 residues. The V and J ends lost 2 bases and 9 bases, in that order; junction bases with no gene match: 3. The CDR3 sequence is CASSDRTGGGSPLHF. CDR3 nucleotide sequence: TGTGCCAGCAGTGACCGGACAGGGGGCGGTTCACCCCTCCACTTT.

The chain joins TRBV7-8 to TRBJ1-1; D is unclear. Germline V lookup: CDR1 SGHVS, CDR2 FQNEAQ. The CDR3 sequence is 14 residues long. Trimming pared 5 bases from V and 4 bases from J, leaving 14 bases between. The CDR3 sequence is CASSLPGRATEAFF. CDR3 DNA sequence: TGTGCCAGCAGCCTCCCCGGGCGGGCCACTGAAGCTTTCTTT. Full variable domain (missing parts from reference TRBV7-8 and TRBJ1-1): GAGVSQSPRYKVAKRGQDVALRCDPISGHVSLFWYQQALGQGPEFLTYFQNEAQLDKSGLPSDRFFAERPEGSVSTLKIQRTQQEDSAVYLCASSLPGRATEAFFGQGTRLTVV.

This chain uses TRBV5-1 with TRBJ2-7; TRBD1 agrees at 9 bases. The germline V gene has CDR1 SGHRS and CDR2 YFSETQ. This CDR3 is built from 16 residues. Losses at the gene ends were 0 bases for V and 4 bases for J; bases not matched to a gene: 8. CDR3 sequence: CASSLEAGTGIYEQYF. DNA for the CDR3: TGCGCCAGCAGCTTGGAGGCCGGGACAGGGATTTACGAGCAGTACTTC.

The gene calls are TRBV6-5 and TRBJ2-7; 13 nucleotides agree with TRBD2. The CDR3 sequence is 15 residues long. Germline loops: CDR1 MNHEY, CDR2 SVGAGI. V shed 6 bases and J 4 bases; nucleotides not matched to a gene: 6. CDR3 sequence reads: CASSPRTSGSYEQYF. The CDR3, as DNA: TGTGCCAGCAGCCCACGGACTAGCGGGAGTTACGAGCAGTACTTC.